This TCR beta chain was identified during a study of T-cell memory formation after mild COVID-19 (dated by TCRdb to the early 2020s). About the investigation overall: Most TCR sequence clusters were specific to one of the two donors. In a couple of donors, T-cell clones that expanded and contracted after mild COVID-19 were tracked by sequencing TCRalpha and TCRbeta repertoires over time. Two young, previously healthy adult volunteers, one female and one male, were included in the cohort.

The CDR3 measures 13 amino acids from cysteine to phenylalanine. The read is trimmed to its CDR3 DNA, 39 bases read in frame from base 1. The germline V gene (reference sequence) provides CDR1 PRHDT and CDR2 FYEKMQ. V is clipped by 1 base and J by 11 bases, and the sequence between their germline boundaries is 14 bases long. This clonotype was seen more than once but under ten times. This clone's antigen is unknown. Per-base quality was not reported, and no clone a single base away is much larger than it. The instrument was an Illumina NovaSeq 6000. TCRalpha and TCRbeta cDNA libraries were built by 5'RACE with constant-segment primers, adding sample barcodes and unique molecular identifiers. RNA was extracted from every sample with Trizol reagent. The libraries were amplified in two PCR steps, and the second step added a second sample barcode and Illumina TruSeq adapters. Sequencing of the libraries was done on an Illumina NovaSeq, producing 2 x 150 bp paired-end reads. Processing in the source paper ran as follows. Reads were demultiplexed and collapsed into UMI-guided consensus sequences with migec v1.2.7. Using mixcr v2.1.11, the UMI consensuses were aligned to TRA and TRB V and J templates and assembled into clonotypes. A clonotype was counted as expanded or contracted only when both edgeR and NoisET called the clonotype significant, with the noise models trained on biological replicates. edgeR calls used a false discovery rate-adjusted p below 0.01 and a log2 fold-change threshold of 1. PCA with hierarchical clustering of max-normalized trajectories of the 1000 most abundant clonotypes was used as exploratory dynamics analysis. Each responding clone was given a CD4 or CD8 phenotype based on the CD4+ and CD8+ repertoires, which had been sequenced separately. TCRdb took the public reads, trimmed them with fastp at Q25, ran MiXCR for clone calling and kept in-frame beta chains. Rows with a matching CDR3 protein are joined into one entry that keeps the most common DNA and genes. TCRdb, not the authors, supplied the V and J calls. In this sample the table shows some 150,000 distinct CDR3 sequences, around 14% of which occur a single time. The ten largest clonotypes hold about 30% of the sample.

Ficoll-Paque density gradient centrifugation was used to isolate PBMCs. What the work shows at the level of the full study, not this receptor alone: From day 15 to 85, contracting clones showed balanced CD4/CD8 phenotypes, whereas a second wave of clones that expanded from day 15 to 37 leaned towards CD4+. Contracting CD4+ clones were located mainly in the CM and EM memory subsets, whereas CD8+ clones were found to be enriched in EMRA. SARS-CoV-2 specificity of the second-wave clones peaking on day 37 was not confirmed. The study included only a couple of mild cases, and larger cohorts that include severe cases with pre-infection samples were judged to be necessary. Some responding clones were detected in pre-infection memory, which suggested that pre-existing cross-reactive memory T cells had joined the SARS-CoV-2 response.

The clonotype was recovered from an adult woman who had mild COVID-19 (a few samples of this study predate the infection). The sample titles of this study are shuffled in the database, so cell type and time point are left out; the donor was told from shared clones. The chain couples TRBV13 to TRBJ1-1, and TRBD1 may be the D gene, going by 5 matching bases. The sample comprised PBMCs or a T cell subset sorted from them (not recorded which). In nucleotides, the sequence is TGTGCCAGCAGCTTAGAGGACGGCCCAGGGGCTTTCTTT. Protein translation: CASSLEDGPGAFF.